This entry features one TCR beta chain sequence. Its target is unknown. Described treatment: some 19 received Ad26.COV2.S at low or high dose, single or two shots; a few received placebo; per-sample allocation not given. Samples were taken on day 63 after the first vaccine or placebo injection. The donor's status was that of an adult aged 18-55 years in Boston. The sample is drawn from a study of Ad26.COV2.S vaccination and SARS-CoV-2 variants. Study-level background: A COV1001 Ad26.COV2.S trial-arm participant provided the sample. In the study, Ad26.COV2.S was injected intramuscularly once, or twice 56 days apart. Findings of the study overall: Vaccinated and placebo-treated recipients had similar non-spike TCR breadth.

TCRdb keeps only in-frame clones here, not all; method: immunoSEQ multiplex PCR. The data show around 450,000 clones, approximately 88% seen once. This sequence was found in a person aged 18-60 years who received the Ad26.COV2.S COVID-19 vaccine or a placebo. The sample here was peripheral blood, taken in a trial of Ad26.COV2.S vaccine versus placebo.

The CDR3 sequence: CASSRNTGDQETQYF. In DNA, the CDR3 is TGTGCCAGCAGTCGAAACACAGGGGACCAAGAGACCCAGTACTTC. The J gene is TRBJ2-5, the V gene TRBV7-9, with 7 nucleotides matching TRBD1. The CDR3 is made up of 15 amino acids. The V gene's germline CDR1 is SEHNR and CDR2 FQNEAQ (reference sequence). J gave up 0 bases and V 6 bases, and 7 bases lay outside the gene matches.